These 25 T cell receptor beta chains were sequenced from one sample in a study of siplizumab effects on memory and regulatory T cells. Assay: immunoSEQ multiplex PCR; the TCRdb copy retains only in-frame clones and omits some. The data show 85,000 to 130,000 clones, about 93% seen once. Sequences were obtained from Tregs sorted from blood. The origin of the receptors is a human donor in good health.

V is TRBV7-9 and J is TRBJ1-1; D call uncertain. V lost 7 bases and J lost 4, with 16 bases in between. Germline V gene lookup returns CDR1 SEHNR and CDR2 FQNEAQ (reference sequence). The CDR3 is 14 amino acids. CDR3 DNA: TGTGCCAGCACCCAGAGGATTAAGAGCACTGAAGCTTTCTTT. It translates to CASTQRIKSTEAFF.

The rearrangement joins TRBV4-1 to TRBJ2-7; TRBD1 matches 7 bases. The CDR3 totals 13 residues. The germline CDR1 and CDR2 sequences are MGHRA and YSYEKL. V was pared by 1 base and J by 9 bases, with 6 bases of the junction left unmatched. CDR3 DNA: TGCGCCAGCAGCCAAGGAGGGGGCACCGTGCAGTACTTC. This codes for CASSQGGGTVQYF.

This clone showed up just once. The CDR3 nucleotides read TGTGCCAGCAGCGAGTGGGGGGCAGCTACAAGCTACGAGCAGTACTTC. Translation gives CASSEWGAATSYEQYF. The rearrangement uses TRBV7-9 and TRBJ2-7, with D perhaps TRBD1 or TRBD2 (6 bases each). From germline, CDR1 is SEHNR and CDR2 FQNEAQ (reference sequence). Trimming took off 5 bases at V and 3 bases at J, with 20 bases between the two ends. The CDR3 loop spans 16 amino acids.

The rearrangement joins TRBV9 to TRBJ2-1; 11 bases align to TRBD2. Germline V gene data show CDR1 as SGDLS and CDR2 as YYNGEE. The CDR3 is made up of 16 amino acids. J gave up 6 bases and V 2 bases, and 7 bases lay outside the gene matches. The CDR3 nucleotides read TGTGCCAGCAGCGTCAGACTAGCGGGATGGGGCAATGAGCAGTTCTTC. Residues: CASSVRLAGWGNEQFF.

This chain joins TRBV19 and TRBJ1-2, with D uncertain. The CDR3 is 13 residues long. Trimming shortened V by 5 bases and J by 9 bases, and 16 bases separated the two germline ends. Germline V gene sequence: CDR1 LNHDA, CDR2 SQIVND (reference sequence). The CDR3 sequence is CASSCGPTSSYTF. CDR3 DNA sequence: TGTGCCAGTAGTTGCGGACCGACTTCGAGCTACACCTTC.

The chain has TRBV10-3 and TRBJ1-1; D perhaps matches TRBD1 (5 bases). This CDR3 is 13 amino acids long. Germline assignment: CDR1 ENHRY and CDR2 SYGVKD. V shed 11 bases and J shed 0 bases, with 13 bases lying between them. The CDR3 loop reads CAGRGDLNTEAFF. In DNA, the CDR3 is TGTGCCGGACGGGGGGACTTGAACACTGAAGCTTTCTTT.

The chain couples TRBV7-9 to TRBJ2-7, with D unresolved. Germline CDR1 is SEHNR and CDR2 is FQNEAQ (reference sequence). This CDR3 spans 11 amino acids. V gave up 4 bases and J gave up 2 bases, with 3 bases separating them. This chain's CDR3 is CASSSPYEQYF. The CDR3 bases are TGTGCCAGCAGCTCGCCCTACGAGCAGTACTTC.

The chain employs TRBV9 and TRBJ2-3; 8 bases agree with TRBD2. J gave up 0 bases and V 7 bases, and 1 base lay outside the gene matches. The germline V gene encodes CDR1 SGDLS and CDR2 YYNGEE. CDR3 length: 13 amino acids. The CDR3 protein is CASSSGSTDTQYF. The CDR3 nucleotides read TGTGCCAGCTCTAGCGGGAGCACAGATACGCAGTATTTT.

This clone has just one count. This chain joins TRBV18 and TRBJ2-7, with D perhaps TRBD1 (5 bases). Germline loops: CDR1 KGHSH, CDR2 LQKENI. Trimming left V 4 bases short and J 1 base short, with 8 bases between. The length of the CDR3 is 13 residues. In nucleotides, the CDR3 is TGTGCCAGCTCACTATCAGGGTCCTACGAGCAGTACTTC. Translated: CASSLSGSYEQYF.

This sequence joins TRBV4-2 and TRBJ1-3, with no clear D. Trimming took off 1 base at V and 4 bases at J, with 8 bases between the two ends. The germline V gene has CDR1 LGHNA and CDR2 YNFKEQ. The CDR3 spans 14 residues. The CDR3 DNA is TGTGCCAGCAGCCAAGGGGCCCCCGGAAACACCATATATTTT. Its translation is CASSQGAPGNTIYF.

V is TRBV6-1 and J is TRBJ1-1; D unclear. This CDR3 has 14 amino acids. The V gene's germline CDR1 is MNHNS and CDR2 SASEGT. The CDR3 sequence is CAISLVGGNTEAFF. CDR3 nucleotide sequence: TGTGCTATCAGCCTGGTGGGTGGGAACACTGAAGCTTTCTTT.

The rearrangement joins TRBV7-8 to TRBJ2-3; the D gene could be TRBD1 or TRBD2 (5 bases each). Trimming shortened V by 5 bases and J by 4 bases, and 16 bases separated the two germline ends. The CDR3 contains 15 residues. CDR1 is SGHVS and CDR2 is FQNEAQ in the germline V gene. This CDR3 is CASSNLGDFSDTQYF. The DNA of the CDR3 is TGTGCCAGCAGCAATCTGGGGGATTTCTCAGATACGCAGTATTTT. Based on the CDR3 plus reference TRBV7-8 and TRBJ2-3, the full variable domain is GAGVSQSPRYKVAKRGQDVALRCDPISGHVSLFWYQQALGQGPEFLTYFQNEAQLDKSGLPSDRFFAERPEGSVSTLKIQRTQQEDSAVYLCASSNLGDFSDTQYFGPGTRLTVL.

The CDR3 region is CASNLHGTGLGEQFF. CDR3 coding DNA: TGTGCCAGCAACCTGCACGGGACGGGGTTAGGTGAGCAGTTCTTC. V gene TRBV5-4 combines with J gene TRBJ2-1; D is tentatively TRBD1 or TRBD2 (5 bases each). The CDR3 runs to 15 residues. Trimming cost V 6 bases and J 9 bases, with 22 bases left between them. Germline CDR1 reads SGHNT; CDR2 reads YYREEE (reference sequence).

V and J are TRBV9 and TRBJ2-7; D is uncertain. The CDR3 has 12 residues. Germline lookup yields CDR1 SGDLS and CDR2 YYNGEE. With 0 bases removed from V and 3 bases from J, the gap between germline ends came to 4 bases. CDR3 nucleotide sequence: TGTGCCAGCAGCGTAGAAGACTACGAGCAGTACTTC. Translated: CASSVEDYEQYF.

This clone appeared a single time. The rearrangement links TRBV7-2 to TRBJ1-2; 10 bases line up with TRBD1. V shed 2 bases and J 7 bases; nucleotides not matched to a gene: 4. Germline values: CDR1 SGHTA, CDR2 FQGNSA. The CDR3 extends over 14 amino acids. CDR3 in amino acids: CASSLRQGAIGYTF. CDR3 nucleotides: TGTGCCAGCAGCTTAAGACAGGGGGCGATTGGCTACACCTTC. Full variable domain (rest looked up from reference TRBV7-2 and TRBJ1-2): GAGVSQSPSNKVTEKGKDVELRCDPISGHTALYWYRQSLGQGLEFLIYFQGNSAPDKSGLPSDRFSAERTGGSVSTLTIQRTQQEDSAVYLCASSLRQGAIGYTFGSGTRLTVV.

V is TRBV30 and J is TRBJ1-2, with D possibly TRBD1 on 6 matching bases. This CDR3 comprises 14 residues. Germline V gene data show CDR1 as GTSNPN and CDR2 as SVGIG (reference sequence). Trimming pared 3 bases from V and 4 bases from J, leaving 15 bases between. The CDR3 DNA sequence: TGTGCCTGGAGCTCGACCTCAGGGGTCTATGGCTACACCTTC. It translates to CAWSSTSGVYGYTF. Together with reference TRBV30 and TRBJ1-2, the CDR3 gives the full variable domain: SQTIHQWPATLVQPVGSPLSLECTVEGTSNPNLYWYRQAAGRGLQLLFYSVGIGQISSEVPQNLSASRPQDRQFILSSKKLLLSDSGFYLCAWSSTSGVYGYTFGSGTRLTVV.

This rearrangement joins TRBV10-2 to TRBJ1-1; D possibly corresponds to TRBD1 (5 bases). The V gene lost 7 bases and the J gene lost 3 bases, with 18 bases spanning the gap. Per the germline V gene, CDR1 is WSHSY and CDR2 is SAAADI. The CDR3 runs 15 residues. Here the CDR3 reads CASKNWQGGDTEAFF. As DNA, the CDR3 is TGCGCCAGCAAAAATTGGCAAGGAGGGGACACTGAAGCTTTCTTT.

This sequence joins TRBV4-1 and TRBJ1-5, with unresolved D. Per the germline V gene, CDR1 is MGHRA and CDR2 is YSYEKL. V gave up 5 bases and J gave up 5 bases, with 16 bases separating them. This CDR3 is 15 amino acids long. The CDR3 loop reads CASSSIREKDQPQHF. The CDR3 bases are TGCGCCAGCAGCTCGATAAGGGAAAAAGATCAGCCCCAGCATTTT.

The V call is TRBV30, the J call TRBJ1-4; possibly TRBD1 for D (5 bases). Germline V gene lookup returns CDR1 GTSNPN and CDR2 SVGIG (reference sequence). CDR3 size: 13 residues. V shed 2 bases and J shed 8 bases, with 12 bases lying between them. This CDR3 reads CAWSRFQGEKLFF. CDR3 in DNA: TGTGCCTGGAGTCGCTTCCAGGGAGAAAAACTGTTTTTT.

V is TRBV6-6 and J is TRBJ1-5, with D unclear. Per the germline V gene, CDR1 is MNHNY and CDR2 is SVGAGI (reference sequence). The CDR3 has 15 residues. V was clipped by 6 bases and J by 7 bases, with 19 bases between them. The CDR3 loop is CASSRDRQRFQPQHF. The DNA of the CDR3 is TGTGCCAGCAGCCGAGACCGTCAGCGATTCCAGCCCCAGCATTTT.

Written as DNA, the CDR3 is TGTGCCAGCAGTTATGCGGCGAGCCGTGGGGATTCACCCCTCCACTTT. Protein: CASSYAASRGDSPLHF. The chain employs TRBV28 and TRBJ1-6; D ambiguous. Trimming removed 4 bases from V and 8 bases from J, with 18 bases in between. The CDR3 is 16 residues long. Germline values: CDR1 MDHEN, CDR2 SYDVKM. Combining the CDR3 with reference TRBV28 and TRBJ1-6 gives the whole variable domain DVKVTQSSRYLVKRTGEKVFLECVQDMDHENMFWYRQDPGLGLRLIYFSYDVKMKEKGDIPEGYSVSREKKERFSLILESASTNQTSMYLCASSYAASRGDSPLHFGNGTRLTVT.

This clone showed up just once. The chain carries TRBV18 and TRBJ1-2; 7 bases are a match to TRBD1. V was clipped by 0 bases and J by 8 bases; unmatched bases: 15. Germline V CDR1 and CDR2: KGHSH, LQKENI. The CDR3 has 17 residues. CDR3 region: CASSPPSGGIQVSGYTF. The CDR3 coding sequence is TGTGCCAGCTCACCACCCTCAGGGGGAATCCAAGTGTCCGGCTACACCTTC.

DNA of the CDR3: TGTGCCAGCAGTCTTCGATCAACTAGCGGGAGGGCCACTGAGCAGTTCTTC. Protein: CASSLRSTSGRATEQFF. V is TRBV27 and J is TRBJ2-1; 13 positions agree with TRBD2. This CDR3 contains 17 residues. CDR1 is MNHEY and CDR2 is SMNVEV in the germline V gene (reference sequence). The J segment lost 9 bases and the V segment lost 5 bases, leaving 13 bases of the junction unmatched.

V gene TRBV5-1 combines with J gene TRBJ2-1; TRBD2 aligns across 7 bases. Germline V lookup: CDR1 SGHRS, CDR2 YFSETQ. V lost 3 bases, J lost 3 bases, and 9 bases stayed unmatched. The CDR3 extends over 16 amino acids. CDR3 in DNA: TGCGCCAGCAGCTCTGGTGGCTTAGCGGGCTACAATGAGCAGTTCTTC. It encodes CASSSGGLAGYNEQFF.

V and J are TRBV4-1 and TRBJ2-7; D may be TRBD2 (7 bases). This CDR3 is built from 18 residues. Germline CDR1 reads MGHRA; CDR2 reads YSYEKL. V dropped 4 bases and J dropped 2 bases, with 24 bases sitting between them. CDR3 sequence reads: CASSLGSFEGGVAYEQYF. DNA of the CDR3: TGCGCCAGCAGCCTAGGGTCGTTTGAAGGGGGGGTTGCCTACGAGCAGTACTTC.